One T cell receptor beta chain is described in this entry. The source of the sample is a study of technical replicates of blood from several donors. CDR3 length: 17 amino acids. Germline-derived CDR1 and CDR2 are MDHEN and SYDVKM. V trimming: 4 bases; J trimming: 5 bases; junction bases outside the gene matches: 13. Sequencing used immunoSEQ multiplex PCR; TCRdb keeps in-frame clones, though not all of them. Of approximately 12,000 clones detected, approximately 93% appear once; the ten largest clones hold 9.1%. V is TRBV28 and J is TRBJ1-5; 8 bases match TRBD1. What was sequenced was PBMCs. The sequence was obtained from a human donor in good health. In nucleotides, the CDR3 is TGTGCCAGCAGTTCCGGACAGGGAAATTGGGTTCATCAGCCCCAGCATTTT. It translates to CASSSGQGNWVHQPQHF.